This is a list of T cell receptor beta chains from one sample in a study of T cells in Graves' hyperthyroidism and ophthalmopathy. A single record per CDR3 protein comes from TCRdb applying MiXCR to the multiplex PCR reads. The sample has about 370,000 distinct CDR3 sequences, over 12% seen once. The material sequenced was blood. The source is a woman aged 60-75 years with Graves' ophthalmopathy. Both conserved end residues are part of each CDR3.

V gene | CDR3 protein
TRBV6-1 | CASIPGPRLESQYF
TRBV14 | CASSQRRELFF
TRBV20-1 | CSANPSGSPYNEQFF
TRBV5-1 | CASSLETGPSTDTQYF
TRBV20-1 | CSASTTDTQYF
TRBV6-1 | CASSDVLTNEKLFF
TRBV7-2 | CASSSDSDEQFF
TRBV28 | CASSPRRTSESYEQYF
TRBV30 | CAWSERGRINYGYTF
TRBV6-2/TRBV6-3 | CASRNRGAKNIQYF
TRBV5-1 | CASSIGTGGQPQHF
TRBV5-1 | CASSLFGGSTYEQYF
TRBV30 | CAWTDQGGSWETQYF
TRBV3-1 | CASSLLLAGYEQFF
TRBV28 | CASSFGTDLNTEAFF
TRBV10-3 | CASGGSTSSGNTIYF
TRBV19 | CASSITGAPYEQYF
TRBV7-3 | CASSKGPGSSDEQYF